What follows are 31 T cell receptor beta chains derived from one specimen sequenced in a study of T cells expressing NK-cell markers. TCRdb reprocessed the 5' RACE reads, keeping one entry per CDR3 protein, no DNA. The table gives some 450,000 distinct CDR3 sequences; the top ten clones make up approximately 7% of it. The source material was blood T cells: a sorted CD56 or NKG2C T cell subset, CD4+ or CD8+ T cells, or bulk PBMC T cells (not recorded which). These receptors came from a woman between 18 and 70 years old in good health.

CDR3: CASSSGAGEQYF. The chain links TRBV7-9 to TRBJ2-7; no DNA is available, so the TRBD1 call from TCRdb remains unchecked. The CDR3 extends over 12 amino acids. Per the germline V gene, CDR1 is SEHNR and CDR2 is FQNEAQ (reference sequence).

This chain links TRBV9 with TRBJ2-6; TCRdb calls TRBD1, which cannot be checked without DNA. From germline, CDR1 is SGDLS and CDR2 YYNGEE. This CDR3 is built from 17 residues. CDR3 in amino acids: CASSGNRDQSGANVLTF.

The chain couples TRBV3-1 to TRBJ1-2; TCRdb's D call, TRBD1, is unchecked because there is no DNA. Looked up from germline, CDR1 is LGHDT and CDR2 is YNNKEL (reference sequence). The CDR3 extends over 13 amino acids. CDR3 loop: CASSERQGDGYTF.

The genes are TRBV20-1 and TRBJ1-1; TCRdb picks TRBD1, but there is no DNA to check that call. Germline CDR1 is DFQATT and CDR2 is SNEGSKA (reference sequence). The CDR3 has 13 amino acids. CDR3 loop: CSARGHSNTEAFF.

The chain employs TRBV7-8 and TRBJ2-1. Germline CDR1 SGHVS, CDR2 FQNEAQ. The CDR3 runs to 16 residues. The CDR3 sequence: CASSLIATDSYNEQFF.

The rearrangement uses TRBV25-1 and TRBJ2-7; no DNA is available, so the TRBD2 call from TCRdb remains unchecked. Germline V gene lookup returns CDR1 MGHDK and CDR2 SYGVNS. The CDR3 has 16 residues. This CDR3 is CASSDRARAGSYEQYF.

The chain couples TRBV10-1 to TRBJ2-2; the D call from TCRdb, TRBD1, cannot be confirmed without DNA. This CDR3 spans 13 amino acids. From germline, CDR1 is WNHNN and CDR2 SYGVQD (reference sequence). The CDR3 spells CASQTDSFGELFF.

This chain connects TRBV15 to TRBJ2-2. CDR3 length equals 17 residues. The germline V gene has CDR1 LNHNV and CDR2 YYDKDF (reference sequence). CDR3 amino acids: CATSRVSSVGYTGELFF.

The chain combines TRBV14 with TRBJ2-5. The CDR3 totals 12 residues. CDR1 is SGHDN and CDR2 is FVKESK in the germline V gene. The CDR3 loop is CASSQGSTNQYF.

CDR3: CAWEARGRSEAFF. The chain carries TRBV30 and TRBJ1-1; the TCRdb call, TRBD1, lacks DNA for checking. CDR1 is GTSNPN and CDR2 is SVGIG in the germline V gene (reference sequence). CDR3 length equals 13 residues.

The J gene is TRBJ1-2, the V gene TRBV25-1; TCRdb calls TRBD1, which cannot be checked without DNA. This CDR3 is built from 14 residues. Germline V gene data show CDR1 as MGHDK and CDR2 as SYGVNS. The CDR3 is CASSNQGPMGGYTF.

Here the CDR3 reads CASSQGGGNYGYTF. The rearrangement uses TRBV4-3 and TRBJ1-2; TCRdb returns TRBD1, unconfirmable since there is no DNA. The CDR3 spans 14 residues. Per germline, CDR1 LGHNA and CDR2 YSLEER.

The chain uses TRBV10-1 and TRBJ1-2. The CDR3 runs to 13 residues. Germline V lookup: CDR1 WNHNN, CDR2 SYGVQD (reference sequence). The CDR3 loop reads CASGPTSNYGYTF.

The chain employs TRBV7-3 and TRBJ2-3. The germline V gene encodes CDR1 SGHTA and CDR2 FQGTGA. The CDR3 is made up of 15 amino acids. The CDR3 sequence is CASRLTSAGTDTQYF. Looking up the rest from reference TRBV7-3 and TRBJ2-3 gives the full variable domain: GAGVSQTPSNKVTEKGKYVELRCDPISGHTALYWYRQSLGQGPEFLIYFQGTGAADDSGLPNDRFFAVRPEGSVSTLKIQRTERGDSAVYLCASRLTSAGTDTQYFGPGTRLTVL.

The rearrangement links TRBV30 to TRBJ2-2; there is no DNA to check the TCRdb D call of TRBD1. CDR3 length: 15 amino acids. Germline values: CDR1 GTSNPN, CDR2 SVGIG (reference sequence). The CDR3: CAWKGESANTGELFF. The full variable domain, its missing parts supplied by reference TRBV30 and TRBJ2-2, is SQTIHQWPATLVQPVGSPLSLECTVEGTSNPNLYWYRQAAGRGLQLLFYSVGIGQISSEVPQNLSASRPQDRQFILSSKKLLLSDSGFYLCAWKGESANTGELFFGEGSRLTVL.

The chain joins TRBV15 to TRBJ2-7; without DNA, the TCRdb call of TRBD1 cannot be checked. Germline CDR1 reads LNHNV; CDR2 reads YYDKDF (reference sequence). This CDR3 is built from 14 residues. CDR3 protein: CATSSTGLVNEQYF. Full variable domain (outside the CDR3, taken from reference TRBV15 and TRBJ2-7): DAMVIQNPRYQVTQFGKPVTLSCSQTLNHNVMYWYQQKSSQAPKLLFHYYDKDFNNEADTPDNFQSRRPNTSFCFLDIRSPGLGDTAMYLCATSSTGLVNEQYFGPGTRLTVT.

The chain recombines TRBV6-2 or TRBV6-3 with TRBJ1-4; TCRdb's D gene call, TRBD1, goes unchecked for lack of DNA. The CDR3 runs 17 residues. The germline V gene has CDR1 MNHEY and CDR2 SVGEGT. CDR3 residues: CASRDGQAVSTNEKLFF.

This chain's CDR3 is CASSYPDSTDTQYF. The genes are TRBV6-5 and TRBJ2-3. This CDR3 region has 14 residues. Germline V gives CDR1 MNHEY, CDR2 SVGAGI.

This rearrangement joins TRBV20-1 to TRBJ2-7; TCRdb outputs TRBD1, but without DNA this stays unchecked. CDR1 is DFQATT and CDR2 is SNEGSKA in the germline V gene (reference sequence). CDR3 length: 15 residues. CDR3 sequence: CSARDPRSSAYEQYF.

V and J are TRBV7-2 and TRBJ2-1; the TCRdb D gene call, TRBD2, has no DNA to confirm it. This CDR3 has 16 residues. The germline V gene encodes CDR1 SGHTA and CDR2 FQGNSA. The CDR3 spells CASSLRGRNAYNEQFF.

The chain couples TRBV7-8 to TRBJ2-4. The germline gives CDR1 SGHVS, CDR2 FQNEAQ. The CDR3 spans 14 residues. The CDR3 reads CASSPRLAKNIQYF.

This sequence joins TRBV20-1 and TRBJ2-1; no DNA is available, so the TRBD2 call from TCRdb remains unchecked. The germline V gene encodes CDR1 DFQATT and CDR2 SNEGSKA (reference sequence). The CDR3 length is 15 residues. The CDR3: CSARSREGLYNEQFF.

The rearrangement links TRBV11-2 to TRBJ1-4; without DNA, the TCRdb call of TRBD1 cannot be checked. Germline V gives CDR1 SGHAT, CDR2 FQNNGV. The CDR3 length is 14 residues. CDR3 sequence reads: CASSDTGGNEKLFF.

The chain recombines TRBV12-3 or TRBV12-4 with TRBJ2-3. CDR3 length equals 14 residues. CDR3 amino acids: CASSLWRNTDTQYF.

J is TRBJ2-7 and V is TRBV28. Germline-derived CDR1 and CDR2 are MDHEN and SYDVKM. This CDR3 contains 15 residues. The CDR3 here is CASSLGLGSPYEQYF.

The V and J genes are TRBV12-3 or TRBV12-4 and TRBJ2-5; TCRdb proposes TRBD1, but this gene call is untestable without DNA. This CDR3 region has 15 residues. The CDR3 spells CASSFGPGNEETQYF.

The chain uses TRBV5-1 and TRBJ2-1; TCRdb selects TRBD2, and the lack of DNA leaves this call unchecked. The CDR3 is 15 amino acids. Germline values: CDR1 SGHRS, CDR2 YFSETQ. The chain's CDR3 is CASFIAGGPYNEQFF.

This chain uses TRBV7-2 with TRBJ1-1. Germline values: CDR1 SGHTA, CDR2 FQGNSA. This CDR3 contains 15 residues. The CDR3: CASSFEATRTTEAFF. Based on the CDR3 plus reference TRBV7-2 and TRBJ1-1, the full variable domain is GAGVSQSPSNKVTEKGKDVELRCDPISGHTALYWYRQSLGQGLEFLIYFQGNSAPDKSGLPSDRFSAERTGGSVSTLTIQRTQQEDSAVYLCASSFEATRTTEAFFGQGTRLTVV.

The V and J genes are TRBV20-1 and TRBJ2-2; TCRdb's D gene call, TRBD2, goes unchecked for lack of DNA. Germline V CDR1 and CDR2: DFQATT, SNEGSKA (reference sequence). The CDR3 runs 14 residues. The CDR3 here is CSALPDLNTGELFF.

This sequence joins TRBV20-1 and TRBJ1-2. The CDR3 consists of 13 residues. CDR1 and CDR2 from the germline V gene are DFQATT and SNEGSKA (reference sequence). The CDR3 protein is CSAKTTWDYGYTF.

The V call is TRBV29-1, the J call TRBJ2-3; absent DNA, TCRdb's TRBD2 call cannot be checked. Germline V gene sequence: CDR1 SQVTM, CDR2 ANQGSEA. The CDR3 has 15 amino acids. The CDR3 reads CSLGGLAGAPDTQYF.